This T cell receptor beta chain was recovered during a study of shared clonotypes between healthy human individuals. Study details: Sampling drew on donors who were a couple of women and three men aged 18 to 49.

The trim removed 2 bases at V and 6 bases at J, leaving 4 bases unmatched. There are 14 residues in the CDR3. Germline V gene lookup returns CDR1 SGHNT and CDR2 YYREEE (reference sequence). Per the authors' pipeline: ImmunoSEQ only sent back junction sequences with no quality scores, so filtering was done differently. This table comes from immunoSEQ multiplex PCR, and its TCRdb copy is limited to in-frame clones, with some not included. That table furnishes V, J and clone size, whereas the DNA furnished D and trimming. The data contain hundreds of thousands of clones, about 92% of them singletons. The naive CD8 fraction comprised CD45RO-negative cells positively selected for CCR7 and excluded terminally differentiated effector memory CD45RA+ cells.

The chain employs TRBV5-4 and TRBJ2-2; 7 nucleotides line up with TRBD2. The sequencing input was naive CD8+ T cells sorted from blood. The receptor was derived from a man younger than 40 in good health. This CDR3 reads CASSFSSGPGELFF. As DNA, the CDR3 is TGTGCCAGCAGCTTTTCTAGCGGCCCCGGGGAGCTGTTTTTT.